These 24 T cell receptor beta chains came from one sample sequenced in a study of graft-versus-host responses after intestinal transplantation. Using immunoSEQ multiplex PCR, the repertoire was profiled, and TCRdb retains in-frame clones only, with some absent. In the table there are about 90,000 clones, 88% of which are singletons. For these TCRs, the target antigens are not known. The specimen was unstimulated CD4+ T cells sorted from spleen or lymph node cells, collected before transplant. Receptor source: a human donor who was the organ donor for an intestinal transplant.

This clone was observed a single time. V usage is TRBV7-9 and J usage is TRBJ1-4; 9 positions agree with TRBD1. Germline trimming cut 6 bases from V and 7 bases from J; bases unmatched to any gene: 9. Germline CDR1 reads SEHNR; CDR2 reads FQNEAQ (reference sequence). CDR3 length equals 15 residues. CDR3 residues: CASSQQGAFGEKLFF. The DNA of the CDR3 is TGTGCCAGCAGTCAACAGGGGGCCTTCGGTGAAAAACTGTTTTTT.

The rearrangement uses TRBV5-1 and TRBJ2-1, with D tentatively TRBD1 (6 bases). CDR3 length: 16 amino acids. From germline, CDR1 is SGHRS and CDR2 YFSETQ. The V and J ends lost 5 bases and 2 bases respectively, with 17 bases between them. The CDR3 protein is CASRTLPGATYNEQFF. DNA of the CDR3: TGCGCCAGCAGAACTCTCCCAGGGGCCACCTACAATGAGCAGTTCTTC. The full variable domain, its missing parts supplied by reference TRBV5-1 and TRBJ2-1, is KAGVTQTPRYLIKTRGQQVTLSCSPISGHRSVSWYQQTPGQGLQFLFEYFSETQRNKGNFPGRFSGRQFSNSRSEMNVSTLELGDSALYLCASRTLPGATYNEQFFGPGTRLTVL.

The V gene is TRBV19, the J gene TRBJ1-1; D unresolved. The CDR3 length is 13 residues. In germline, CDR1 is LNHDA, CDR2 SQIVND (reference sequence). V was cut by 5 bases and J by 6 bases, with 13 bases left in between. The CDR3 protein is CASSPRRSAEAFF. The DNA of the CDR3 is TGTGCCAGTAGTCCCCGAAGGAGCGCTGAAGCTTTCTTT. Based on the CDR3 plus reference TRBV19 and TRBJ1-1, the full variable domain is DGGITQSPKYLFRKEGQNVTLSCEQNLNHDAMYWYRQDPGQGLRLIYYSQIVNDFQKGDIAEGYSVSREKKESFPLTVTSAQKNPTAFYLCASSPRRSAEAFFGQGTRLTVV.

In its sample, this clone was seen a few times. The rearrangement uses TRBV29-1 and TRBJ1-5; 10 nucleotides align to TRBD1. CDR1 is SQVTM and CDR2 is ANQGSEA in the germline V gene. The CDR3 has 13 amino acids. V lost 5 bases, J lost 5 bases, and 3 bases stayed unmatched. CDR3 in amino acids: CSVLDRGDQPQHF. The CDR3 nucleotides are TGCAGCGTTTTGGACAGGGGGGATCAGCCCCAGCATTTT.

This clone was counted between two and nine times. The chain employs TRBV4-3 and TRBJ2-1; 7 bases agree with TRBD2. V shed 1 base and J 3 bases; nucleotides not matched to a gene: 3. The germline V gene has CDR1 LGHNA and CDR2 YSLEER. CDR3 size: 15 residues. The CDR3 sequence: CASSQGLAFYNEQFF. The CDR3 DNA sequence: TGCGCCAGCAGCCAAGGACTAGCCTTCTACAATGAGCAGTTCTTC.

The genes are TRBV19 and TRBJ1-2, with a tentative D call TRBD1 (6 bases). With 0 bases removed from V and 2 bases from J, the gap between germline ends came to 10 bases. Germline V gene data show CDR1 as LNHDA and CDR2 as SQIVND (reference sequence). This CDR3 has 15 amino acids. DNA for the CDR3: TGTGCCAGTAGTATAGATCTAGGGGGAAACTATGGCTACACCTTC. This gives the protein CASSIDLGGNYGYTF.

The V and J genes are TRBV19 and TRBJ2-3; 11 bases are a match to TRBD2. Trimming removed 5 bases from V and 6 bases from J; junction bases left unmatched: 10. The germline V gene has CDR1 LNHDA and CDR2 SQIVND (reference sequence). This CDR3 comprises 16 residues. CDR3 protein: CASSSVSTSGIDTQYF. CDR3 DNA sequence: TGTGCCAGTAGTTCGGTCTCGACTAGCGGGATCGATACGCAGTATTTT.

CDR3 sequence: CATRQRADYEQYF. In DNA form, the CDR3 reads TGTGCCACCAGACAGCGGGCCGACTACGAGCAGTACTTC. The chain couples TRBV15 to TRBJ2-7, with D possibly matching TRBD2 (6 bases). V lost 6 bases and J 3 bases, leaving 12 bases between the germline ends. The CDR3 totals 13 residues. Germline V gives CDR1 LNHNV, CDR2 YYDKDF (reference sequence).

The rearrangement uses TRBV27 and TRBJ1-6, with 7 bases aligning to TRBD1. Per germline, CDR1 MNHEY and CDR2 SMNVEV (reference sequence). This CDR3 has 14 amino acids. The junction had 3 bases not matched to a gene; V was cut back by 3 bases and J by 7 bases. The CDR3 spells CASSFRQGNSPLHF. As DNA, the CDR3 is TGTGCCAGCAGTTTTCGACAGGGAAATTCACCCCTCCACTTT.

J is TRBJ2-2 and V is TRBV7-9; 14 nucleotides align to TRBD2. This CDR3 has 19 amino acids. Germline CDR1 SEHNR, CDR2 FQNEAQ (reference sequence). V was pared by 6 bases and J by 2 bases, with 11 bases of the junction left unmatched. As DNA, the CDR3 is TGTGCCAGCAGATTCGGACTAGCGGGGGGCCGGGGAAACACCGGGGAGCTGTTTTTT. It translates to CASRFGLAGGRGNTGELFF.

As regards this clone: This is likely a read error, given that the CDR3 carries no conserved phenylalanine or tryptophan at its end. V usage is TRBV7-6 and J usage is TRBJ1-2; a possible D gene is TRBD1 (5 bases). The CDR3 totals 13 residues. Germline loops: CDR1 SGHVS, CDR2 FNYEAQ. The V and J ends lost 1 base and 4 bases respectively, with 7 bases between them. DNA of the CDR3: TGTGCCAGCAGCTTAGGGACACCCTATGGCTACACCTCC. Translation gives CASSLGTPYGYTS.

The V and J genes are TRBV19 and TRBJ2-6, with 7 nucleotides matching TRBD1. V lost 7 bases and J lost 2; bases outside the gene matches: 14. The CDR3 consists of 18 residues. Germline V gene data show CDR1 as LNHDA and CDR2 as SQIVND (reference sequence). CDR3 amino acids: CASTRLGGGLPGANVLTF. In DNA, the CDR3 is TGTGCCAGTACTAGATTAGGGGGCGGCCTGCCTGGGGCCAACGTCCTGACTTTC.

This clone was seen just once. The chain links TRBV6-5 to TRBJ1-2; D remains unclear. CDR1 is MNHEY and CDR2 is SVGAGI in the germline V gene. V lost 6 bases, J lost 2 bases, and 13 bases lay in between. CDR3 length: 14 residues. The DNA for the CDR3 is TGTGCCAGCAGCTGGGAGCGGACGAACTATGGCTACACCTTC. Translation: CASSWERTNYGYTF.

The CDR3 is CASNLAGVGEQFF. CDR3 coding DNA: TGTGCCAGCAACCTAGCGGGAGTCGGTGAGCAGTTCTTC. The genes are TRBV7-8 and TRBJ2-1; TRBD2 agrees at 10 bases. The length of the CDR3 is 13 residues. J was trimmed by 9 bases and V by 7 bases; bases with no gene match: 6. The germline gives CDR1 SGHVS, CDR2 FQNEAQ.

The chain links TRBV6-6 to TRBJ2-7; 8 nucleotides match TRBD1. Per the germline V gene, CDR1 is MNHNY and CDR2 is SVGAGI (reference sequence). V dropped 6 bases and J dropped 4; count of bases not matched to a gene: 11. This CDR3 comprises 15 residues. The CDR3 DNA sequence: TGTGCCAGCAGCCACGGACGGGACAGGCGGTACGAGCAGTACTTC. It encodes CASSHGRDRRYEQYF.

The chain is built from TRBV5-1 and TRBJ1-4; the D is unclear. The length of the CDR3 is 13 residues. V was trimmed by 0 bases and J by 8 bases, leaving 8 bases between them. Germline CDR1 SGHRS, CDR2 YFSETQ. DNA for the CDR3: TGCGCCAGCAGCTTGGGGGCCGGAGAAAAACTGTTTTTT. It codes for CASSLGAGEKLFF. Based on the CDR3 plus reference TRBV5-1 and TRBJ1-4, the full variable domain is KAGVTQTPRYLIKTRGQQVTLSCSPISGHRSVSWYQQTPGQGLQFLFEYFSETQRNKGNFPGRFSGRQFSNSRSEMNVSTLELGDSALYLCASSLGAGEKLFFGSGTQLSVL.

The rearrangement links TRBV2 to TRBJ2-7; 7 nucleotides line up with TRBD1. There are 12 residues in the CDR3. The V and J ends lost 8 bases and 3 bases, in that order; junction bases with no gene match: 4. Per germline, CDR1 SNHLY and CDR2 FYNNEI. CDR3 sequence: CASEGQNYEQYF. The CDR3, as DNA: TGTGCCAGCGAGGGACAGAACTACGAGCAGTACTTC.

The V call is TRBV9, the J call TRBJ2-2, with 7 positions matching TRBD2. The V gene's germline CDR1 is SGDLS and CDR2 YYNGEE. V trimming: 4 bases; J trimming: 5 bases; junction bases outside the gene matches: 11. The CDR3 sequence is 16 residues long. Written as DNA, the CDR3 is TGTGCCAGCAGCCCTCGACTAGCAGTAGGGACCGGGGAGCTGTTTTTT. Protein: CASSPRLAVGTGELFF.

Only a few counts were recorded for this clone. The V gene is TRBV7-2, the J gene TRBJ2-7; 11 bases match TRBD2. The CDR3 has 15 residues. Trimming cost V 1 base and J 3 bases; bases outside gene matches: 2. Germline lookup yields CDR1 SGHTA and CDR2 FQGNSA. CDR3 protein: CASSLGGLAVYEQYF. The CDR3, as DNA: TGTGCCAGCAGCTTAGGGGGACTAGCGGTCTACGAGCAGTACTTC.

This clone was observed a single time. The chain recombines TRBV19 with TRBJ1-2; D is undetermined. There are 13 residues in the CDR3. V dropped 3 bases and J dropped 2 bases, with 7 bases sitting between them. The germline V gene encodes CDR1 LNHDA and CDR2 SQIVND (reference sequence). CDR3 sequence: CASSMAANYGYTF. The CDR3 DNA is TGTGCCAGTAGTATGGCGGCAAACTATGGCTACACCTTC.

The chain couples TRBV7-9 to TRBJ1-1, with D hard to call. Trimming stripped 1 base from V and 3 bases from J, with 18 bases between. Germline CDR1 reads SEHNR; CDR2 reads FQNEAQ (reference sequence). The CDR3 is made up of 17 amino acids. CDR3 in amino acids: CASSLGHNANSYTEAFF. Here the CDR3 DNA reads TGTGCCAGCAGCTTAGGCCACAACGCCAATTCGTACACTGAAGCTTTCTTT.

V and J are TRBV5-1 and TRBJ2-5; D is perhaps TRBD1 (5 bases). The CDR3 has 14 residues. Germline loops: CDR1 SGHRS, CDR2 YFSETQ. Trimming left V 0 bases short and J 2 bases short, with 8 bases between. The CDR3 DNA follows: TGCGCCAGCAGCTTGGGGGGCGCACAAGAGACCCAGTACTTC. It yields the protein CASSLGGAQETQYF.

This clone was recorded only once. The rearrangement joins TRBV4-2 to TRBJ2-5; weak D call: TRBD2 (5 bases). V was clipped by 1 base and J by 5 bases, with 23 bases between them. Germline V CDR1 and CDR2: LGHNA, YNFKEQ. This CDR3 is built from 18 residues. In DNA, the CDR3 is TGTGCCAGCAGCCAAGGGTTGGACCCCGGAACGGGATGGGAGACCCAGTACTTC. It encodes CASSQGLDPGTGWETQYF.

J is TRBJ2-1 and V is TRBV29-1; 11 nucleotides match TRBD2. The CDR3 totals 14 residues. J lost 7 bases, V lost 4 bases, and 6 bases had no gene match. Germline-derived CDR1 and CDR2 are SQVTM and ANQGSEA. The DNA for the CDR3 is TGCAGCGTTGTTCTCCCTAGCGGGAGGAATGAGCAGTTCTTC. Translated: CSVVLPSGRNEQFF.